These 11 T cell receptor beta chains originate from one sample sequenced in a study of blood T cell repertoires in COVID-19. Measured with immunoSEQ multiplex PCR; TCRdb has only the in-frame clones, and not every one. Seen here are some 50,000 clones, about 89% observed once, and the top ten hold 1.5% to 2%. The specimen sequenced was peripheral blood. The receptors derive from a man in his sixties with acute or convalescent COVID-19.

V is TRBV3-1 (or the pseudogene TRBV3-2) and J is TRBJ2-7; D might be TRBD2 (6 bases). V lost 2 bases and J lost 2, with 13 bases in between. Germline V gene lookup returns CDR1 LGHDT and CDR2 YNNKEL (reference sequence). The CDR3 contains 15 residues. The CDR3 nucleotides read TGTGCCAGCAGCCAAACGACGGGAGCCCCCTACGAGCAGTACTTC. This encodes CASSQTTGAPYEQYF.

CDR3 DNA sequence: TGTGCCAGCAGTAGCGGGCGCGGCACTGAAGCTTTCTTT. As protein: CASSSGRGTEAFF. The chain links TRBV12-3 or TRBV12-4 to TRBJ1-1; D gene ambiguous. Trimming shortened V by 5 bases and J by 4 bases, and 11 bases separated the two germline ends. CDR3 length: 13 amino acids.

The CDR3 here is CASSLLSAGGQPQHF. The DNA for the CDR3 is TGTGCCAGCAGCCTCCTCTCAGCGGGAGGTCAGCCCCAGCATTTT. This sequence joins TRBV3-1 (or the pseudogene TRBV3-2) and TRBJ1-5; no clear D gene. Trimming took off 4 bases at V and 6 bases at J, with 16 bases between the two ends. CDR3 size: 15 residues. Germline CDR1 LGHDT, CDR2 YNNKEL (reference sequence).

V gene TRBV5-1 combines with J gene TRBJ1-1; D is uncertain. The CDR3 sequence is 15 residues long. The germline gives CDR1 SGHRS, CDR2 YFSETQ. Trimming left V 1 base short and J 7 bases short, with 17 bases between. CDR3 coding DNA: TGCGCCAGCAGCTTGCAAGGGAGCCATGAGGATGAAGCTTTCTTT. It specifies CASSLQGSHEDEAFF.

The chain employs TRBV12-3 or TRBV12-4 and TRBJ1-1; D might be TRBD1 (5 bases). The CDR3 contains 12 residues. V dropped 8 bases and J dropped 8 bases, with 15 bases sitting between them. The CDR3 DNA reads TGTGCCAGCCGGCTACGGGACTCCGAAGCTTTCTTT. Amino acids: CASRLRDSEAFF.

The V and J genes are TRBV5-1 and TRBJ2-1; 7 positions match TRBD1. The CDR3 has 15 residues. J gave up 1 base and V 10 bases, and 11 bases lay outside the gene matches. The germline gives CDR1 SGHRS, CDR2 YFSETQ. The CDR3 bases are TGCGCCTCAGGTTCAGGACAGGTATCCTACAATGAGCAGTTCTTC. This gives the protein CASGSGQVSYNEQFF.

The chain employs TRBV5-1 and TRBJ2-1, with D tentatively TRBD1 (5 bases). CDR1 and CDR2 (germline): SGHRS, YFSETQ. With 0 bases removed from V and 0 bases from J, the gap between germline ends came to 13 bases. The CDR3 runs to 17 residues. CDR3: CASSLAPGISSYNEQFF. CDR3 in DNA: TGCGCCAGCAGCTTGGCCCCAGGGATAAGCTCCTACAATGAGCAGTTCTTC.

This chain joins TRBV12-5 and TRBJ1-6; tentatively, D is TRBD1 (6 bases). The germline CDR1 and CDR2 sequences are LGHNT and FRNRAP. V dropped 7 bases and J dropped 10 bases, with 14 bases sitting between them. CDR3 length equals 13 residues. The CDR3 DNA reads as TGTGCTAGTGTGGGGGCGCCCAGATCACCCCTCCACTTT. It is translated as CASVGAPRSPLHF. Full variable domain (remainder filled in from reference TRBV12-5 and TRBJ1-6): DARVTQTPRHKVTEMGQEVTMRCQPILGHNTVFWYRQTMMQGLELLAYFRNRAPLDDSGMPKDRFSAEMPDATLATLKIQPSEPRDSAVYFCASVGAPRSPLHFGNGTRLTVT.

The chain carries TRBV6-1 and TRBJ2-7; tentatively, D is TRBD1 (6 bases). CDR1 is MNHNS and CDR2 is SASEGT in the germline V gene. The CDR3 is 15 residues long. Trimming cost V 3 bases and J 2 bases, with 14 bases left between them. The CDR3 coding sequence is TGTGCCAGCAGTGAGCAGTCCGGGACAACCTACGAGCAGTACTTC. It codes for CASSEQSGTTYEQYF.

This CDR3 reads CASSWGYEQFF. The CDR3 nucleotides are TGTGCCAGCAGCTGGGGCTATGAGCAGTTCTTC. The rearrangement joins TRBV13 to TRBJ2-1; TRBD1 is a possible D gene (5 bases). The CDR3 runs to 11 residues. Germline loops: CDR1 PRHDT, CDR2 FYEKMQ (reference sequence). V lost 4 bases and J lost 8, with 6 bases in between.

V gene TRBV19 combines with J gene TRBJ2-3; TRBD1 matches 11 bases. Per germline, CDR1 LNHDA and CDR2 SQIVND (reference sequence). After removal of 0 bases from V and 6 bases from J, the junction contained 20 bases not matched to a gene. The CDR3 has 21 residues. The CDR3 reads CASSIDRYGWVGDRGSDTQYF. The CDR3, as DNA: TGTGCCAGTAGTATAGATCGATATGGCTGGGTAGGGGACAGGGGGTCCGATACGCAGTATTTT.